The following is a TCR beta chain sequence with its context. Antigen unknown. Germline V lookup: CDR1 MNHNY, CDR2 SVGAGI (reference sequence). This CDR3 is 14 amino acids long. Trimming at V came to 3 bases and at J to 2 bases, leaving 3 bases not matched to a gene. The sample belongs to a study of T-cell reconstitution after alpha-beta-depleted transplantation in children. Whole-study results and caveats: Diversity of TCRbeta at day 60 was high in some patients, arising from surviving recipient T cells and thymic progenitors.

A library of TCRbeta sequences, prepared with unique molecular identifiers, was generated. Each CDR3 protein gets one entry after TCRdb re-called the PCR reads with MiXCR. The sample gives roughly 150,000 distinct CDR3 sequences, around 10% of which show up once; about 12% is in the top ten. The sequenced sample was PBMCs, obtained before TCRalphabeta/CD19-depleted stem cell transplant. V gene TRBV6-6 combines with J gene TRBJ1-1; 7 bases map to TRBD1. This TCR derives from a boy between 2 and 15 years old with acute myeloid leukemia, due to receive a stem cell transplant. In DNA, the CDR3 is TGTGCCAGCAGTTATGGGACAGCTAACACTGAAGCTTTCTTT. It translates to CASSYGTANTEAFF.